These 18 T cell receptor beta chains were all obtained from the same sample, sequenced in a study of T-cell memory formation after mild COVID-19. TCRdb recomputed calls from the 5' RACE reads with MiXCR, one row per CDR3 protein. The sample holds some 160,000 distinct CDR3 sequences, 10% to 15% seen once. The specimen sequenced was PBMCs or a T cell subset sorted from them (not recorded which). Receptors were obtained from a man aged 18 to 35 who had mild COVID-19 (a few samples of this study predate the infection). Cell type and time point are not known.

The chain carries TRBV4-3 and TRBJ1-2; D is unclear. Trimming removed 0 bases from V and 7 bases from J, with 12 bases in between. The length of the CDR3 is 14 residues. CDR1 and CDR2 from the germline V gene are LGHNA and YSLEER. The CDR3 protein is CASSQDGGPAGYTF. The CDR3 DNA reads TGCGCCAGCAGCCAAGATGGCGGGCCCGCTGGCTACACCTTC.

This clonotype was picked up a small number of times. This sequence joins TRBV4-1 and TRBJ2-2; unclear D gene. This CDR3 is built from 16 residues. Trimming shortened V by 6 bases and J by 2 bases, and 16 bases separated the two germline ends. Germline lookup yields CDR1 MGHRA and CDR2 YSYEKL. The CDR3 reads CASRAGPPPNTGELFF. The CDR3 coding sequence is TGCGCCAGCAGGGCCGGGCCTCCACCCAACACCGGGGAGCTGTTTTTT.

This clonotype was observed a few times. The chain joins TRBV2 to TRBJ2-1; 7 bases agree with TRBD1. The germline V gene encodes CDR1 SNHLY and CDR2 FYNNEI. V dropped 6 bases and J dropped 5; count of bases not matched to a gene: 7. This CDR3 comprises 14 residues. The CDR3 DNA follows: TGTGCCAGCAGCGCAGACAGGGTGAACAATGAGCAGTTCTTC. This sequence encodes CASSADRVNNEQFF.

Here the CDR3 reads CASSLQFPGGYEQYF. DNA of the CDR3: TGCGCCAGCAGCTTGCAATTCCCAGGGGGCTACGAGCAGTACTTC. The chain recombines TRBV5-1 with TRBJ2-7, with TRBD1 matching 7 bases. After removal of 1 base from V and 3 bases from J, the junction contained 7 bases not matched to a gene. Per germline, CDR1 SGHRS and CDR2 YFSETQ. The CDR3 has 15 residues. Variable domain in full (rest from reference TRBV5-1 and TRBJ2-7): KAGVTQTPRYLIKTRGQQVTLSCSPISGHRSVSWYQQTPGQGLQFLFEYFSETQRNKGNFPGRFSGRQFSNSRSEMNVSTLELGDSALYLCASSLQFPGGYEQYFGPGTRLTVT.

This clonotype was detected ten times or more. The chain couples TRBV25-1 to TRBJ1-1; D not certain. The V and J ends lost 6 bases and 1 base respectively, with 3 bases between them. Germline loops: CDR1 MGHDK, CDR2 SYGVNS. The length of the CDR3 is 11 residues. CDR3 DNA: TGTGCCAGCAGGCGGAACACTGAAGCTTTCTTT. Amino acids: CASRRNTEAFF. Based on the CDR3 plus reference TRBV25-1 and TRBJ1-1, the full variable domain is EADIYQTPRYLVIGTGKKITLECSQTMGHDKMYWYQQDPGMELHLIHYSYGVNSTEKGDLSSESTVSRIRTEHFPLTLESARPSHTSQYLCASRRNTEAFFGQGTRLTVV.

The V and J genes are TRBV5-4 and TRBJ2-6, with 7 nucleotides matching TRBD1. This CDR3 has 16 amino acids. The J segment lost 0 bases and the V segment lost 4 bases, leaving 4 bases of the junction unmatched. The germline CDR1 and CDR2 sequences are SGHNT and YYREEE (reference sequence). The CDR3 reads CASSRDSNSGANVLTF. CDR3 sequence (DNA): TGTGCCAGCAGCCGGGACAGTAACTCTGGGGCCAACGTCCTGACTTTC. Combining the CDR3 with reference TRBV5-4 and TRBJ2-6 gives the whole variable domain ETGVTQSPTHLIKTRGQQVTLRCSSQSGHNTVSWYQQALGQGPQFIFQYYREEENGRGNFPPRFSGLQFPNYSSELNVNALELDDSALYLCASSRDSNSGANVLTFGAGSRLTVL.

The V and J genes are TRBV10-1 and TRBJ1-1; D remains ambiguous. CDR3 length: 13 residues. Germline-derived CDR1 and CDR2 are WNHNN and SYGVQD (reference sequence). Trimming removed 0 bases from V and 7 bases from J, with 9 bases in between. In DNA, the CDR3 is TGCGCCAGCAGTGAGTCGGTAGAACATGAAGCTTTCTTT. This gives the protein CASSESVEHEAFF.

DNA of the CDR3: TGTGCCACCAGTGGGCGGAGAGATACGCAGTATTTT. Its protein is CATSGRRDTQYF. This chain links TRBV24-1 with TRBJ2-3; unclear D gene. With 5 bases removed from V and 5 bases from J, the gap between germline ends came to 7 bases. Germline V lookup: CDR1 KGHDR, CDR2 SFDVKD. This CDR3 region has 12 residues.

This clonotype was picked up a small number of times. The V and J genes are TRBV7-2 and TRBJ1-5; the D is unclear. V dropped 0 bases and J dropped 7 bases, with 13 bases sitting between them. The CDR3 contains 15 residues. The germline gives CDR1 SGHTA, CDR2 FQGNSA. The CDR3 nucleotides read TGTGCCAGCAGCTTAGCAGGGTCCAATTTCCAGCCCCAGCATTTT. Its protein product is CASSLAGSNFQPQHF.

This clonotype was recorded a few times. The rearrangement links TRBV6-2 or TRBV6-3 to TRBJ1-1; a possible D gene is TRBD1 (5 bases). V shed 2 bases and J shed 0 bases, with 10 bases lying between them. Germline V gene lookup returns CDR1 MNHEY and CDR2 SVGEGT. This CDR3 region has 15 residues. CDR3 sequence reads: CASSYPGSMNTEAFF. CDR3 coding DNA: TGTGCCAGCAGTTACCCAGGGTCGATGAACACTGAAGCTTTCTTT.

This clonotype occurred a few times. V and J are TRBV6-6 and TRBJ1-3, with D maybe TRBD1 (6 bases). Germline assignment: CDR1 MNHNY and CDR2 SVGAGI (reference sequence). The CDR3 length is 15 residues. Deletions cut 4 bases from V and 4 bases from J, with 14 bases between. The CDR3 DNA follows: TGTGCCAGCAGTTTATGGGGGGCGCGGGGAAACACCATATATTTT. Translation: CASSLWGARGNTIYF.

The chain carries TRBV7-9 and TRBJ2-1; D is uncertain. The V gene's germline CDR1 is SEHNR and CDR2 FQNEAQ (reference sequence). This CDR3 spans 12 amino acids. V was cut by 2 bases and J by 9 bases, with 8 bases left in between. The CDR3 protein is CASSLRVPEQFF. The CDR3 nucleotides are TGTGCCAGCAGCTTACGAGTTCCTGAGCAGTTCTTC.

This clonotype occurred a few times. The CDR3 DNA reads as TGTGCCAGCAGTTCATACTTAAGACAAGAGACCCAGTACTTC. Protein product: CASSSYLRQETQYF. This chain links TRBV27 with TRBJ2-5; D gene uncertain. From germline, CDR1 is MNHEY and CDR2 SMNVEV (reference sequence). This CDR3 is built from 14 residues. Trimming pared 4 bases from V and 2 bases from J, leaving 11 bases between.

CDR3 amino acids: CASSSRAGATEAFF. In nucleotides, the CDR3 is TGTGCCAGCAGCTCACGGGCAGGGGCCACTGAAGCTTTCTTT. This sequence joins TRBV7-9 and TRBJ1-1; D might be TRBD1 (6 bases). In germline, CDR1 is SEHNR, CDR2 FQNEAQ (reference sequence). V was trimmed by 4 bases and J by 4 bases, leaving 13 bases between them. CDR3 size: 14 residues.

This clonotype was seen once. The gene calls are TRBV7-6 and TRBJ1-6; TRBD1 is a possible D gene (5 bases). Germline-derived CDR1 and CDR2 are SGHVS and FNYEAQ. Trimming pared 5 bases from V and 8 bases from J, leaving 16 bases between. The CDR3 totals 15 residues. CDR3 loop: CASSPGERLYSPLHF. CDR3 sequence (DNA): TGTGCCAGCAGCCCGGGGGAAAGACTCTATTCACCCCTCCACTTT.

The table lists this clonotype with a few counts. The chain joins TRBV7-2 to TRBJ1-6, with 7 bases matching TRBD1. Germline assignment: CDR1 SGHTA and CDR2 FQGNSA. V gave up 1 base and J gave up 12 bases; unmatched junction bases: 3. The length of the CDR3 is 13 residues. Here the CDR3 reads CASSLGQGGPLHF. The CDR3, as DNA: TGTGCCAGCAGCTTAGGACAGGGAGGACCCCTCCACTTT.

This clonotype was detected a few times. The V and J genes are TRBV12-3 or TRBV12-4 and TRBJ2-1, with D perhaps assigned TRBD1 or TRBD2 (5 bases each). V was cut by 2 bases and J by 5 bases, with 7 bases left in between. This CDR3 is 13 amino acids long. The CDR3 reads CASSLPGHNEQFF. The CDR3 DNA reads TGTGCCAGCAGTTTACCGGGGCACAATGAGCAGTTCTTC.

This clonotype was detected a few times. The chain couples TRBV6-5 to TRBJ1-1, with D possibly TRBD1 on 5 matching bases. Germline V gene sequence: CDR1 MNHEY, CDR2 SVGAGI. The CDR3 consists of 15 residues. With 5 bases removed from V and 4 bases from J, the gap between germline ends came to 17 bases. This CDR3 reads CASSNPGTAGTEAFF. DNA for the CDR3: TGTGCCAGCAGTAACCCCGGGACGGCTGGCACTGAAGCTTTCTTT.